The 30 T cell receptor beta chains below were found in one sample sequenced in a study of cytomegalovirus exposure and HLA in healthy donors. PCR involved 60 Vbeta and 13 Jbeta primers. The method was immunoSEQ multiplex PCR; TCRdb's version includes in-frame clones alone and lacks a portion of them. Its table lists approximately 92,000 clones. Material: PBMCs. These receptors came from a woman younger than 45 in good health and CMV-seronegative.

The chain carries TRBV30 and TRBJ2-5; 10 nucleotides align to TRBD2. Losses at the gene ends were 0 bases for V and 4 bases for J; bases not matched to a gene: 8. Germline values: CDR1 GTSNPN, CDR2 SVGIG (reference sequence). CDR3 length: 16 amino acids. CDR3 DNA sequence: TGTGCCTGGAGTGTACGCGTAGCGGGAGGTCGAGAGACCCAGTACTTC. This codes for CAWSVRVAGGRETQYF.

The chain recombines TRBV4-1 with TRBJ1-4; D unclear. V was clipped by 5 bases and J by 8 bases, with 15 bases between them. CDR3 length: 14 residues. Germline assignment: CDR1 MGHRA and CDR2 YSYEKL. DNA of the CDR3: TGCGCCAGCAGCACCTTTGGGAGGAGGGAAAAACTGTTTTTT. Translation gives CASSTFGRREKLFF.

V gene TRBV12-2 combines with J gene TRBJ1-5; no check of the table's D call, TRBD1, against the DNA was made. TRBV12-2 is a listed pseudogene. This CDR3 is 15 amino acids long. The CDR3 loop reads CASRRRQDSNQPQHF. As DNA, the CDR3 is TGTGCAAGTCGTCGTAGACAGGACAGCAATCAGCCCCAGCATTTT.

This sequence joins TRBV28 and TRBJ1-2; 7 bases align to TRBD1. The trim removed 7 bases at V and 0 bases at J, leaving 8 bases unmatched. Per the germline V gene, CDR1 is MDHEN and CDR2 is SYDVKM. This CDR3 is 15 amino acids long. CDR3 sequence: CASTLGDRANYGYTF. CDR3 sequence (DNA): TGTGCCAGCACCCTAGGGGACAGAGCTAACTATGGCTACACCTTC.

The chain uses TRBV5-1 and TRBJ1-3, with 11 bases fitting TRBD1. J was trimmed by 2 bases and V by 4 bases; bases with no gene match: 5. The germline CDR1 and CDR2 sequences are SGHRS and YFSETQ. The CDR3 extends over 16 amino acids. For the CDR3, the DNA is TGCGCCAGCAGCCTTCGGACAGGGGGCGCTGGAAACACCATATATTTT. It yields the protein CASSLRTGGAGNTIYF.

V is TRBV10-3 and J is TRBJ2-7, with 13 bases that match TRBD2. This CDR3 comprises 14 residues. J lost 5 bases, V lost 4 bases, and 2 bases had no gene match. Germline CDR1 and CDR2: ENHRY and SYGVKD. CDR3 nucleotide sequence: TGTGCCATCAGTGGACTAGCGGGAGGTAACGAGCAGTACTTC. Its translation: CAISGLAGGNEQYF.

The V and J genes are TRBV4-2 and TRBJ2-2; a possible D gene is TRBD2 (6 bases). Trimming pared 1 base from V and 5 bases from J, leaving 8 bases between. Germline-derived CDR1 and CDR2 are LGHNA and YNFKEQ. The CDR3 contains 14 residues. The CDR3 protein is CASSQGEVTGELFF. CDR3 DNA sequence: TGTGCCAGCAGCCAAGGGGAGGTTACCGGGGAGCTGTTTTTT.

V is TRBV27 and J is TRBJ1-5; no clear D. The germline gives CDR1 MNHEY, CDR2 SMNVEV (reference sequence). V lost 3 bases, J lost 7 bases, and 7 bases lay in between. The CDR3 runs 12 residues. CDR3 nucleotide sequence: TGTGCCAGCAGTTTGAACGGGCAGCCCCAGCATTTT. This gives the protein CASSLNGQPQHF.

The rearrangement joins TRBV6-4 to TRBJ2-1, with D possibly being TRBD2 (5 bases). Germline V gene sequence: CDR1 MRHNA, CDR2 SNTAGT. The CDR3 is made up of 16 amino acids. V was shortened by 6 bases and J by 5 bases, with 20 bases between the two germline ends. The CDR3: CASSPTAEAADNEQFF. The DNA for the CDR3 is TGTGCCAGCAGCCCTACAGCGGAGGCGGCTGACAATGAGCAGTTCTTC.

Regarding this clone: Other DNA sequences in this sample translate to the same CDR3. The rearrangement uses TRBV4-2 and TRBJ1-1; a possible D gene is TRBD1 (5 bases). The CDR3 has 16 residues. Germline loops: CDR1 LGHNA, CDR2 YNFKEQ. V was pared by 4 bases and J by 1 base, with 16 bases between. The CDR3 nucleotides are TGTGCCAGCAGCCCCCAAGCCGGACACCGGAACACTGAAGCTTTCTTT. Its translation: CASSPQAGHRNTEAFF.

V is TRBV11-3 and J is TRBJ2-5; D possibly uses TRBD1 or TRBD2 (6 bases each). The DNA end lines up better with TRBJ2-7; the J call may be wrong. The CDR3 consists of 12 residues. Germline assignment: CDR1 SGHNT and CDR2 YENEEA. The CDR3 sequence: CASSGGGYEQYF. The CDR3 DNA follows: TGTGCCAGCAGCGGAGGGGGCTACGAGCAGTACTTC.

This chain connects TRBV5-1 to TRBJ1-4; D call uncertain. Germline V gene sequence: CDR1 SGHRS, CDR2 YFSETQ. The germline V and J ends were trimmed by 0 bases and 6 bases, with 6 bases remaining between them. The CDR3 has 13 amino acids. The CDR3 protein is CASSLAADEKLFF. Here the CDR3 DNA reads TGCGCCAGCAGCTTGGCTGCAGATGAAAAACTGTTTTTT.

The V gene is TRBV10-3, the J gene TRBJ1-1; 10 bases map to TRBD1. Trimming took 4 bases from V and 1 from J; bases not matched to a gene: 3. The CDR3 spans 15 residues. Germline V gene sequence: CDR1 ENHRY, CDR2 SYGVKD. CDR3 nucleotide sequence: TGTGCCATCAGTGTCAGACAGGGGGCGAACACTGAAGCTTTCTTT. Residues: CAISVRQGANTEAFF.

The chain uses TRBV5-6 and TRBJ1-2; D ambiguous. V lost 0 bases and J 0 bases, leaving 3 bases between the germline ends. This CDR3 spans 13 amino acids. Germline loops: CDR1 SGHDT, CDR2 YYEEEE. CDR3 amino acids: CASSLVANYGYTF. The CDR3 DNA reads TGTGCCAGCAGCTTGGTAGCTAACTATGGCTACACCTTC. Full variable domain (remainder filled in from reference TRBV5-6 and TRBJ1-2): DAGVTQSPTHLIKTRGQQVTLRCSPKSGHDTVSWYQQALGQGPQFIFQYYEEEERQRGNFPDRFSGHQFPNYSSELNVNALLLGDSALYLCASSLVANYGYTFGSGTRLTVV.

The chain combines TRBV9 with TRBJ2-7; no clear D. Germline V gene lookup returns CDR1 SGDLS and CDR2 YYNGEE. The CDR3 covers 12 residues. V was trimmed by 0 bases and J by 5 bases, leaving 6 bases between them. CDR3 in DNA: TGTGCCAGCAGCGTAGACTTTCACGAGCAGTACTTC. Translating gives CASSVDFHEQYF. Variable domain in full (rest from reference TRBV9 and TRBJ2-7): DSGVTQTPKHLITATGQRVTLRCSPRSGDLSVYWYQQSLDQGLQFLIQYYNGEERAKGNILERFSAQQFPDLHSELNLSSLELGDSALYFCASSVDFHEQYFGPGTRLTVT.

This chain connects TRBV9 to TRBJ2-1; 10 nucleotides agree with TRBD1. J lost 9 bases, V lost 4 bases, and 7 bases had no gene match. In germline, CDR1 is SGDLS, CDR2 YYNGEE. There are 14 residues in the CDR3. Written as DNA, the CDR3 is TGTGCCAGCAGCTTGGGGACAGGGGAGCTTGAGCAGTTCTTC. Translating gives CASSLGTGELEQFF.

This chain uses TRBV11-2 with TRBJ1-4; D unclear. The germline V gene has CDR1 SGHAT and CDR2 FQNNGV. Trimming took off 5 bases at V and 5 bases at J, with 15 bases between the two ends. This CDR3 has 15 residues. As DNA, the CDR3 is TGTGCCAGCAGCCCGCTATCTACGGTGAATGAAAAACTGTTTTTT. It yields the protein CASSPLSTVNEKLFF.

CDR3: CASRPGQANEKLFF. DNA for the CDR3: TGTGCCAGCAGACCCGGACAGGCGAATGAAAAACTGTTTTTT. This chain connects TRBV9 to TRBJ1-4; 7 bases line up with TRBD1. J gave up 5 bases and V 5 bases, and 6 bases lay outside the gene matches. This CDR3 region has 14 residues. The V gene's germline CDR1 is SGDLS and CDR2 YYNGEE.

This rearrangement joins TRBV6-5 to TRBJ1-1, with TRBD1 matching over 8 bases. The V segment lost 5 bases and the J segment 3 bases; nucleotides outside the gene matches: 5. Germline V gives CDR1 MNHEY, CDR2 SVGAGI. This CDR3 spans 14 amino acids. CDR3 in DNA: TGTGCCAGCAGTGGACAGGGATCTCACACTGAAGCTTTCTTT. Translating it yields CASSGQGSHTEAFF.

V is TRBV2 and J is TRBJ2-4, with D possibly matching TRBD1 (6 bases). The ends were cut back, 8 bases at V and 2 bases at J, with 13 bases in the middle. Germline V gives CDR1 SNHLY, CDR2 FYNNEI. The CDR3 consists of 14 residues. CDR3 coding DNA: TGTGCCAGCGACCCTGGGGACACCAAAAACATTCAGTACTTC. It codes for CASDPGDTKNIQYF.

The rearrangement links TRBV5-1 to TRBJ2-5, with D possibly matching TRBD1 (6 bases). From germline, CDR1 is SGHRS and CDR2 YFSETQ. This CDR3 spans 16 amino acids. V was cut by 0 bases and J by 1 base, with 13 bases left in between. The CDR3 is CASSLGETGGQETQYF. The CDR3 DNA sequence: TGCGCCAGCAGCTTGGGGGAGACAGGCGGCCAAGAGACCCAGTACTTC. Drawing the rest from reference TRBV5-1 and TRBJ2-5, the complete variable domain is KAGVTQTPRYLIKTRGQQVTLSCSPISGHRSVSWYQQTPGQGLQFLFEYFSETQRNKGNFPGRFSGRQFSNSRSEMNVSTLELGDSALYLCASSLGETGGQETQYFGPGTRLLVL.

The V call is TRBV10-3, the J call TRBJ2-3; 10 bases map to TRBD2. The CDR3 has 18 amino acids. Trimming at V came to 9 bases and at J to 4 bases, leaving 19 bases not matched to a gene. The V gene's germline CDR1 is ENHRY and CDR2 SYGVKD. The CDR3 loop reads CAIGPTRSSGGSADTQYF. Here the CDR3 DNA reads TGTGCCATTGGACCTACGCGATCTAGCGGGGGCTCGGCAGATACGCAGTATTTT.

The rearrangement joins TRBV10-2 to TRBJ1-4, with 7 bases identical to TRBD1. CDR3 size: 15 residues. V was clipped by 7 bases and J by 6 bases; unmatched bases: 11. Per germline, CDR1 WSHSY and CDR2 SAAADI. The CDR3 DNA reads TGCGCCAGCAAGAGAGGGGGCGCTTCTGATGAAAAACTGTTTTTT. Protein product: CASKRGGASDEKLFF.

The chain recombines TRBV10-3 with TRBJ1-3; 7 bases are shared with TRBD1. V lost 8 bases to trimming and J lost 1 base; unmatched junction nucleotides: 11. The CDR3 contains 16 residues. The germline gives CDR1 ENHRY, CDR2 SYGVKD. The CDR3 nucleotides are TGTGCCATCCAGGGCAGGGACAGTACTTCTGGAAACACCATATATTTT. Protein: CAIQGRDSTSGNTIYF.

The gene calls are TRBV27 and TRBJ2-1; tentatively, D is TRBD2 (7 bases). Germline loops: CDR1 MNHEY, CDR2 SMNVEV (reference sequence). Trimming took 6 bases from V and 4 from J, leaving 16 bases between them. The CDR3 length is 15 residues. The DNA for the CDR3 is TGTGCCAGCAGCCCATTGGAGGGGGGGTACAATGAGCAGTTCTTC. Its protein product is CASSPLEGGYNEQFF.

This sequence joins TRBV9 and TRBJ1-2, with 8 bases identical to TRBD1. Germline lookup yields CDR1 SGDLS and CDR2 YYNGEE. With V trimmed by 3 bases and J by 5 bases, 6 bases remained unmatched. CDR3 size: 14 residues. The CDR3 loop is CASSGGQGVYGYTF. For the CDR3, the DNA is TGTGCCAGCAGCGGAGGACAGGGAGTTTATGGCTACACCTTC. Together with reference TRBV9 and TRBJ1-2, the CDR3 gives the full variable domain: DSGVTQTPKHLITATGQRVTLRCSPRSGDLSVYWYQQSLDQGLQFLIQYYNGEERAKGNILERFSAQQFPDLHSELNLSSLELGDSALYFCASSGGQGVYGYTFGSGTRLTVV.

The gene calls are TRBV5-4 and TRBJ1-2; TRBD1 might be the D (6 bases). Trimming took 9 bases from V and 4 from J, leaving 19 bases between them. Germline V lookup: CDR1 SGHNT, CDR2 YYREEE (reference sequence). CDR3 size: 14 residues. The CDR3 here is CATNRAALTYGYTF. In nucleotides, the CDR3 is TGTGCCACCAACAGGGCTGCGCTTACCTATGGCTACACCTTC.

According to its frequency, this clone is medium-sized. The chain combines TRBV19 with TRBJ1-5, with 8 bases that match TRBD1. The CDR3 consists of 15 residues. V was pared by 7 bases and J by 2 bases, with 7 bases of the junction left unmatched. Germline lookup yields CDR1 LNHDA and CDR2 SQIVND (reference sequence). This CDR3 is CASNAQGAGNQPQHF. The DNA for the CDR3 is TGTGCCAGTAACGCCCAGGGGGCTGGCAATCAGCCCCAGCATTTT. Filled out from reference TRBV19 and TRBJ1-5, the complete variable domain reads DGGITQSPKYLFRKEGQNVTLSCEQNLNHDAMYWYRQDPGQGLRLIYYSQIVNDFQKGDIAEGYSVSREKKESFPLTVTSAQKNPTAFYLCASNAQGAGNQPQHFGDGTRLSIL.

The gene calls are TRBV5-1 and TRBJ2-5; TRBD2 matches 10 bases. TRBJ2-7 matches the DNA end more closely, so the J call is doubtful. This CDR3 is built from 17 residues. Germline V gives CDR1 SGHRS, CDR2 YFSETQ. CDR3 sequence reads: CASSLVASGGSMGEQYF. DNA for the CDR3: TGCGCCAGCAGCTTGGTGGCTAGCGGGGGTTCGATGGGCGAGCAGTACTTC.

V gene TRBV6-4 combines with J gene TRBJ2-7; unclear D gene. The CDR3 is 11 residues long. Germline CDR1 is MRHNA and CDR2 is SNTAGT. V gave up 10 bases and J gave up 3 bases, with 10 bases separating them. DNA for the CDR3: TGTGCCACCGAGAAGAGCTACGAGCAGTACTTC. Amino acids: CATEKSYEQYF.